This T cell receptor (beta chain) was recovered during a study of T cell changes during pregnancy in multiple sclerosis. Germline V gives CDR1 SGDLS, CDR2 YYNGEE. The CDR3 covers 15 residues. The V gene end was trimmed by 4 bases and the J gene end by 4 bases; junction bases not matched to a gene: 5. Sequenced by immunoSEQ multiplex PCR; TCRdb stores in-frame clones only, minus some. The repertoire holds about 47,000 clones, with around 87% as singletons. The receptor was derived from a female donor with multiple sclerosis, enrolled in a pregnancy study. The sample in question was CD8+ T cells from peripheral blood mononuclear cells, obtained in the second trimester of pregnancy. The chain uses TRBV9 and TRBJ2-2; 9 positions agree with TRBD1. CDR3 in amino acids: CASSIGTGSTGELFF. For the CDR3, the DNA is TGTGCCAGCAGCATCGGGACAGGGTCCACCGGGGAGCTGTTTTTT.